The clone carrying this T cell receptor (beta chain) has at least ten counts. What it binds is not known. This sample was taken from a study of early T cells in non-severe SARS-CoV-2 infection. As for the study in general: Investigators sequenced bulk RNA drawn from unsorted whole blood, and chains remained unpaired. The study's findings and limits: Clonotype matching in VDJdb favored anti-spike CD8 responses and did not capture private and CD4 specificities.

Individually, cDNA molecules had unique molecular identifiers attached to them. TCRdb reprocessed the 5' RACE reads via MiXCR and lists one record per CDR3 protein. This sample has about 27,000 distinct CDR3 sequences, with approximately 5.1% found just once. V shed 3 bases and J shed 4 bases, with 2 bases lying between them. CDR3 length: 11 amino acids. Looked up from germline, CDR1 is MNHEY and CDR2 is SMNVEV (reference sequence). The genes are TRBV27 and TRBJ2-3; D uncertain. The receptor's source is an adult who was a healthcare worker with PCR-confirmed SARS-CoV-2 infection or an uninfected control (not recorded which). Sequenced material: whole blood. Written as DNA, the CDR3 is TGTGCCAGCAGTTTTGCAGATACGCAGTATTTT. This encodes CASSFADTQYF.